The rows below give T cell receptor beta chains drawn from one sample of a study of blood T cell repertoires in COVID-19. Sequenced by immunoSEQ multiplex PCR; TCRdb stores in-frame clones only, minus some. The sample has 100,000 to 150,000 clones, roughly 90% seen once. Sequencing was carried out using peripheral blood. These receptors were taken from a man aged 45-60 years with active or convalescent COVID-19. The CDR3 runs from the conserved cysteine through the conserved F or W. Fields, in order: clone size, J gene, D gene, V gene, CDR3 DNA, CDR3 protein. A D gene is named only where the DNA matches it firmly. Clone size is shown for a subset of rows, as once, few, many or a class of expanded clone.

>.|TRBJ1-4|.|TRBV5-1
TGCGCCAGCAGCGCAGGCCGGGAAGAAAAACTGTTTTTT
CASSAGREEKLFF
>once|TRBJ1-1|.|TRBV19
TGTGCCAGTAGTCGAGAGTCCGAGGAAGCTTTCTTT
CASSRESEEAFF
>.|TRBJ2-5|TRBD2|TRBV5-4
TGTGCCAGCAGCGGGACTAGCGGGCCAGCAGGGGCCCAGTACTTC
CASSGTSGPAGAQYF
>.|TRBJ2-7|.|TRBV6-5
TGTGCCGGGGGGGGGCCTAGCTACGAGCAGTACTTC
CAGGGPSYEQYF
>once|TRBJ1-2|.|TRBV6-6
TGTGCCAGCAGTCCACTACACCTCACAGGGATAAACTATGGCTACACCTTC
CASSPLHLTGINYGYTF
>.|TRBJ2-1|TRBD2|TRBV11-2
TGTGCCAGCAGCTTAGCTGGCGGGAGTGAGTATGAGCAGTTCTTC
CASSLAGGSEYEQFF
>.|TRBJ2-2|.|TRBV28
TGTGCCAGCAGTTTCGGAGGGATCGCCGGGGAGCTGTTTTTT
CASSFGGIAGELFF
>.|TRBJ2-3|.|TRBV20-1
TGCAGTGCTAGTCCGGTTACCCAAGTCATTATCGATACGCAGTATTTT
CSASPVTQVIIDTQYF
>.|TRBJ1-6|.|TRBV25-1
TGTGCCAGCAGTCGGGTCGGGGAAGATTCACCCCTCCACTTT
CASSRVGEDSPLHF
>.|TRBJ2-2|TRBD2|TRBV24-1
TGTGCCACCAGTGATTTATGGGGGGGGGACACCGGGGAGCTGTTTTTT
CATSDLWGGDTGELFF
>.|TRBJ1-3|.|TRBV7-6
TGTGCCAGCAGCTTAGGGAGGACAGTCTCTGGAAACACCATATATTTT
CASSLGRTVSGNTIYF
>.|TRBJ1-4|TRBD1|TRBV3-1/TRBV3-2
TGTGCCAGCAGCCCTCGGACAGGAGGCGAAAAACTGTTTTTT
CASSPRTGGEKLFF
>.|TRBJ2-7|TRBD1|TRBV19
TGTGCCAGTAGTATGGCAGGGGGCTGGGAGCAGTACTTC
CASSMAGGWEQYF
>.|TRBJ2-7|.|TRBV25-1
TGTGCCAGCAGTGAATTTTCGGACTTCAACGAGCAGTACTTC
CASSEFSDFNEQYF
>.|TRBJ2-2|.|TRBV5-1
TGCGCCAGCAGCTTGTTGGGGCTGGACACCGGGGAGCTGTTTTTT
CASSLLGLDTGELFF
>.|TRBJ1-5|.|TRBV7-2
TGTGCCAGCAGCCATCAGGTCTTCGGCAATCAGCCCCAGCATTTT
CASSHQVFGNQPQHF
>.|TRBJ2-3|.|TRBV14
TGTGCCAGCAGCCAGACTAGTGGTGCGACAGATACGCAGTATTTT
CASSQTSGATDTQYF
>.|TRBJ2-3|TRBD1|TRBV9
TGTGCCAGCAGCGATGAGAGGACAGGGACAGATACGCAGTATTTT
CASSDERTGTDTQYF
>.|TRBJ2-7|.|TRBV7-9
TGTGCCAGCAGCTTAGGCCCGGCGGTCAGCTCCTACGAGCAGTACTTC
CASSLGPAVSSYEQYF
>.|TRBJ1-4|TRBD1|TRBV29-1
TGCAGCGGGACAGGCTGGGATGAAAAACTGTTTTTT
CSGTGWDEKLFF
>.|TRBJ1-2|TRBD1|TRBV5-1
TGCGCCAGCAGCTTGACAGGGGCGGCTAACTATGGCTACACCTTC
CASSLTGAANYGYTF
>.|TRBJ1-1|.|TRBV5-3
TGTGCCAGAAGCTACGGATACAGGGACACTGAAGCTTTCTTT
CARSYGYRDTEAFF
>.|TRBJ2-1|TRBD2|TRBV7-2
TGTGCCAGCAGCTTTACCCGACTGCGGGGGGCGGGTAATGAGCAGTTCTTC
CASSFTRLRGAGNEQFF
>.|TRBJ1-5|TRBD1|TRBV4-2
TGTGCCAGCAGCTCAGGGACAGGGGTATCTCAGCCCCAGCATTTT
CASSSGTGVSQPQHF
>.|TRBJ2-5|TRBD2|TRBV5-4
TGTGCCAGCAGCTTGGCCTCGGCGGGGGGGCCAAGGGAGACCCAGTACTTC
CASSLASAGGPRETQYF
>.|TRBJ2-3|.|TRBV10-3
TGTGCCATCAGTGAAGACAGGTCTAGCACAGATACGCAGTATTTT
CAISEDRSSTDTQYF
>.|TRBJ2-7|TRBD2|TRBV5-1
TGCGCCAGCAGCTTGGGACTAGCGACCTACGAGCAGTACTTC
CASSLGLATYEQYF
>.|TRBJ1-5|.|TRBV5-1
TGCGCCAGCAGCTACGACAGCGAGGTGGAGCCCCAGCATTTT
CASSYDSEVEPQHF
>.|TRBJ2-5|TRBD1|TRBV5-8
TGTGCCAGCAGCCTCAGAAGCCGGGACAGTCAAGAGACCCAGTACTTC
CASSLRSRDSQETQYF
>.|TRBJ2-5|TRBD2|TRBV11-3
TGTGCCAGCAGCTTAGGTGGGGGGGACCAAGAGACCCAGTACTTC
CASSLGGGDQETQYF
>.|TRBJ2-3|TRBD1|TRBV6-6
TGTGCCAGCAGTTACCGAGGACAGGGGGCAGATACGCAGTATTTT
CASSYRGQGADTQYF
>.|TRBJ2-2|.|TRBV14
TGTGCCAGCAGCCAAGCCGGTATCGGGGAGCTGTTTTTT
CASSQAGIGELFF
>.|TRBJ1-6|.|TRBV18
TGTGCCAGCTCCTCGTACACTCGGGGCTATAATTCACCCCTCCACTTT
CASSSYTRGYNSPLHF
>.|TRBJ2-7|.|TRBV7-8
TGTGCCAGCAGTCGGGTCCAGGGGACCTACGAGCAGTACTTC
CASSRVQGTYEQYF
>.|TRBJ2-5|TRBD1|TRBV5-1
TGCGCCAGCAGCCCTTTTGCGTACGGGACAGCTAAACAAGAGACCCAGTACTTC
CASSPFAYGTAKQETQYF
>.|TRBJ2-7|.|TRBV28
TGTGCCAGCGGGAGCGGCCGCCCCTACGAGCAGTACTTC
CASGSGRPYEQYF
>once|TRBJ2-7|TRBD2|TRBV5-4
TGTGCCAGCAGCTTGGATACTAGCGGGACTGAGTACTTC
CASSLDTSGTEYF